One sample yielded the 20 T cell receptor beta chains listed below, sequenced in a study of blood T cells in healthy people across ages. For the second PCR, which ran for 7 to 11 cycles, a sample-barcoded 5' primer and a J-beta primer mix were used. TCRdb passed the 5' RACE reads through MiXCR, listing each CDR3 protein once. The sample holds 1.5 million to 1.8 million distinct CDR3 sequences, 40% to 45% seen once. Sequenced input: blood. The receptors here all came from a woman aged 18-30 years in good health.

The rearrangement uses TRBV6-5 and TRBJ1-5, with no clear D. Trimming cost V 8 bases and J 2 bases, with 7 bases left between them. This CDR3 has 12 residues. CDR1 and CDR2 (germline): MNHEY, SVGAGI. The CDR3 DNA reads TGTGCCAGCGGGCCCCGCAATCAGCCCCAGCATTTT. Amino acid sequence: CASGPRNQPQHF.

The chain joins TRBV7-9 to TRBJ2-1, with 12 bases fitting TRBD1. The CDR3 has 16 residues. Germline assignment: CDR1 SEHNR and CDR2 FQNEAQ (reference sequence). The V and J ends lost 6 bases and 10 bases, in that order; junction bases with no gene match: 13. The CDR3 loop reads CASSENRDRGLWEQFF. The CDR3 DNA reads TGTGCCAGCAGTGAAAACCGGGACAGGGGGCTGTGGGAGCAGTTCTTC.

This clonotype has a single count. The junction shows a germline mismatch at one end, possibly a read error. This sequence joins TRBV7-2 and TRBJ2-3, with TRBD1 as a possible D gene (5 bases). The CDR3 has 16 residues. CDR1 is SGHTA and CDR2 is FQGNSA in the germline V gene. The CDR3 protein is CASSSESGGAGDMQYF. The CDR3 DNA reads as TGTGCCAGCAGCTCAGAATCGGGTGGGGCCGGAGATATGCAGTATTTT.

V is TRBV29-1 and J is TRBJ2-4; the D is unclear. Trimming pared 4 bases from V and 0 bases from J, leaving 13 bases between. Germline loops: CDR1 SQVTM, CDR2 ANQGSEA. This CDR3 region has 15 residues. As DNA, the CDR3 is TGCAGCGTTGTAGGAGAACCCCTAGCCAAAAACATTCAGTACTTC. Translating gives CSVVGEPLAKNIQYF.

This clonotype has only a few counts. J is TRBJ1-1 and V is TRBV24-1; tentative D call: TRBD1 (5 bases). The V end lost 3 bases, the J end lost 4 bases, and 14 bases lay between the germline ends. This CDR3 spans 15 amino acids. Germline CDR1 is KGHDR and CDR2 is SFDVKD. As DNA, the CDR3 is TGTGCCACCAGTGATGCTAGGGGTGGAGTCACTGAAGCTTTCTTT. Its protein is CATSDARGGVTEAFF.

The chain links TRBV9 to TRBJ2-3; D perhaps matches TRBD2 (5 bases). Germline V gene data show CDR1 as SGDLS and CDR2 as YYNGEE. CDR3 length: 15 amino acids. The ends were cut back, 0 bases at V and 2 bases at J, with 10 bases in the middle. DNA of the CDR3: TGTGCCAGCAGCGTAGTCGCTAGCTACACAGATACGCAGTATTTT. Residues: CASSVVASYTDTQYF.

The chain has TRBV7-9 and TRBJ2-5, with D tentatively TRBD1 or TRBD2 (5 bases each). The J call may be incorrect, as the DNA end agrees better with TRBJ2-4. CDR3 size: 15 residues. CDR1 is SEHNR, CDR2 FQNEAQ, per germline (reference sequence). In DNA form, the CDR3 reads TGTGCCAGCAGCTACAGGCGCGGCGAGGGTGACATTCAGTACTTC. Translated: CASSYRRGEGDIQYF.

J is TRBJ2-1 and V is TRBV5-1, with D possibly being TRBD2 (6 bases). Per germline, CDR1 SGHRS and CDR2 YFSETQ. The V and J ends lost 4 bases and 7 bases respectively, with 18 bases between them. CDR3 length: 15 amino acids. CDR3 sequence reads: CASSPGTPRGNEQFF. CDR3 bases: TGCGCCAGCAGCCCGGGGACTCCACGGGGGAATGAGCAGTTCTTC.

This clonotype was found once. The rearrangement joins TRBV28 to TRBJ2-5, with D perhaps TRBD1 (6 bases). V was clipped by 3 bases and J by 4 bases, with 12 bases between them. Germline values: CDR1 MDHEN, CDR2 SYDVKM. This CDR3 region has 14 residues. CDR3 protein: CASSFSTGLETQYF. The CDR3 nucleotides read TGTGCCAGCAGTTTTAGTACAGGGCTAGAGACCCAGTACTTC.

The table lists this clonotype with a few counts. The chain uses TRBV6-5 and TRBJ1-2; 7 positions agree with TRBD1. V lost 1 base to trimming and J lost 0 bases; unmatched junction nucleotides: 11. This CDR3 is 18 amino acids long. Germline V gene data show CDR1 as MNHEY and CDR2 as SVGAGI. For the CDR3, the DNA is TGTGCCAGCAGTTACTTGGGCCGGGACAGAAGAGCTAACTATGGCTACACCTTC. It translates to CASSYLGRDRRANYGYTF.

In its sample, this clonotype was seen many times. This chain links TRBV6-5 with TRBJ2-4; D gene unclear. Germline assignment: CDR1 MNHEY and CDR2 SVGAGI. Trimming shortened V by 5 bases and J by 9 bases, and 11 bases separated the two germline ends. This CDR3 region has 12 residues. The CDR3 sequence: CASSNRASIQYF. In nucleotides, the CDR3 is TGTGCCAGCAGTAATCGGGCTTCCATTCAGTACTTC.

This clonotype was seen a single time. The chain is built from TRBV15 and TRBJ2-7; 7 positions match TRBD1. Germline-derived CDR1 and CDR2 are LNHNV and YYDKDF (reference sequence). V lost 7 bases to trimming and J lost 3 bases; unmatched junction nucleotides: 6. The CDR3 is 13 residues long. The CDR3 region is CATTGTVVYEQYF. Here the CDR3 DNA reads TGTGCCACCACGGGGACAGTAGTCTACGAGCAGTACTTC.

This clonotype was detected many times. The chain employs TRBV11-1 and TRBJ2-1; 8 nucleotides line up with TRBD2. V lost 5 bases and J lost 2; bases outside the gene matches: 8. The CDR3 has 16 residues. Germline V lookup: CDR1 SGHAT, CDR2 FQDESV (reference sequence). This CDR3 reads CASSDGLADAYNEQFF. The CDR3, as DNA: TGTGCCAGCAGCGACGGACTAGCCGATGCCTACAATGAGCAGTTCTTC.

The chain joins TRBV3-1 to TRBJ2-1; D unresolved. Germline V gene lookup returns CDR1 LGHDT and CDR2 YNNKEL (reference sequence). The CDR3 length is 15 residues. As DNA, the CDR3 is TGTGTCCTCAGCCAAGCCATGGACCCTTACAATGAGCAGTTCTTC. Residues: CVLSQAMDPYNEQFF.

V is TRBV27 and J is TRBJ1-4; a possible D gene is TRBD1 (6 bases). The CDR3 runs 17 residues. Germline CDR1 and CDR2: MNHEY and SMNVEV (reference sequence). With 5 bases removed from V and 8 bases from J, the gap between germline ends came to 24 bases. The CDR3 coding sequence is TGTGCCAGCAGTCCGGTAATATCGTCGGGACAAGAAGAAAAACTGTTTTTT. It codes for CASSPVISSGQEEKLFF.

This clonotype has just a few counts. The V call is TRBV15, the J call TRBJ2-1, with D possibly TRBD1 on 7 matching bases. The CDR3 has 15 amino acids. CDR1 and CDR2 from the germline V gene are LNHNV and YYDKDF (reference sequence). V was trimmed by 4 bases and J by 7 bases, leaving 17 bases between them. The CDR3 DNA is TGTGCCACCAGCACTTACACGACAGGGAGGAATGAGCAGTTCTTC. Translating it yields CATSTYTTGRNEQFF. The entire variable domain, with the rest obtained from reference TRBV15 and TRBJ2-1, is as follows: DAMVIQNPRYQVTQFGKPVTLSCSQTLNHNVMYWYQQKSSQAPKLLFHYYDKDFNNEADTPDNFQSRRPNTSFCFLDIRSPGLGDTAMYLCATSTYTTGRNEQFFGPGTRLTVL.

The CDR3 DNA is TGTGCCAGCAGCTCGGCAAACACAGGGGCCTATGGCTACACCTTC. Protein sequence: CASSSANTGAYGYTF. V gene TRBV5-4 combines with J gene TRBJ1-2, with TRBD1 matching 7 bases. Trimming cost V 3 bases and J 4 bases; bases outside gene matches: 9. Germline CDR1 SGHNT, CDR2 YYREEE (reference sequence). CDR3 length: 15 residues.

This rearrangement joins TRBV6-2 or TRBV6-3 to TRBJ2-5; D is perhaps TRBD1 (5 bases). V was shortened by 6 bases and J by 1 base, with 9 bases between the two germline ends. In germline, CDR1 is MNHEY, CDR2 SVGEGT. The CDR3 contains 13 residues. CDR3 nucleotides: TGTGCCAGCAGGATCGACAGCCAAGAGACCCAGTACTTC. Residues: CASRIDSQETQYF.

This clonotype was seen only a few times. The J gene is TRBJ2-3, the V gene TRBV28, with D uncertain. With 6 bases removed from V and 5 bases from J, the gap between germline ends came to 12 bases. CDR3 size: 13 residues. Looked up from germline, CDR1 is MDHEN and CDR2 is SYDVKM. The CDR3 region has the DNA TGTGCCAGCAGCCAAATCCCGGGAGATACGCAGTATTTT. Encoded protein: CASSQIPGDTQYF.

DNA for the CDR3: TGTGCCAGCAGTTACGGGACGGGGTCACCCCTCCACTTT. This translates into CASSYGTGSPLHF. The chain has TRBV6-5 and TRBJ1-6; tentatively, D is TRBD1 (5 bases). This CDR3 region has 13 residues. CDR1 is MNHEY and CDR2 is SVGAGI in the germline V gene. The V and J ends lost 2 bases and 10 bases respectively, with 9 bases between them.